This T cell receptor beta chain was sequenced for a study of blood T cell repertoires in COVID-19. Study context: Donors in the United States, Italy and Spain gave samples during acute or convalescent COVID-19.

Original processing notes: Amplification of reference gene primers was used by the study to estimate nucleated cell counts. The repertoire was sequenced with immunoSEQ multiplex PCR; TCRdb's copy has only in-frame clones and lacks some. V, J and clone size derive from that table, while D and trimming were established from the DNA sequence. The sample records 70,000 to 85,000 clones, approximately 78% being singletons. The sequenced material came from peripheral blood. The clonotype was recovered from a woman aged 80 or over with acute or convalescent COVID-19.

The chain's CDR3 is CASSWGLAADTQYF. CDR3 in DNA: TGTGCCAGCAGCTGGGGACTAGCTGCAGATACGCAGTATTTT. V usage is TRBV5-4 and J usage is TRBJ2-3, with 9 bases identical to TRBD2. V lost 3 bases and J lost 4; bases outside the gene matches: 3. The CDR3 has 14 amino acids. Germline CDR1 reads SGHNT; CDR2 reads YYREEE (reference sequence).